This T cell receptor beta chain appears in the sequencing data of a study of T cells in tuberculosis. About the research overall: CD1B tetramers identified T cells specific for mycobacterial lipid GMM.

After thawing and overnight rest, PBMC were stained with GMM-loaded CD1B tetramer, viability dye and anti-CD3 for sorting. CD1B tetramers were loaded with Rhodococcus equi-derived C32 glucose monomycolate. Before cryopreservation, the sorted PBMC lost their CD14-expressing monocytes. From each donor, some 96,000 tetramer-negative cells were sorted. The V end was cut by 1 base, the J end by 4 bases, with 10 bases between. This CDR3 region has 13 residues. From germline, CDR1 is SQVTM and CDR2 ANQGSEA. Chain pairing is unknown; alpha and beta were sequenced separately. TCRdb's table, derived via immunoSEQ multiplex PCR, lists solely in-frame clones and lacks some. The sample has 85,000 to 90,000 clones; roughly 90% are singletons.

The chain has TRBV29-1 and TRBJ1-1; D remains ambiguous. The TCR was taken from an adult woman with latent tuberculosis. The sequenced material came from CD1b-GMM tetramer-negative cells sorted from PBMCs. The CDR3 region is CSVEGGMPTEAFF. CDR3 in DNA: TGCAGCGTTGAAGGCGGGATGCCCACTGAAGCTTTCTTT.